This record covers a single T cell receptor (beta chain). As yet, its antigen is unknown. This specimen comes from a study of vaccination effects on CD4 cells after COVID-19. Turning to the study itself: Every participant took two doses of the BNT162b2 or mRNA-1273 vaccine.

Notes on the study in general: Just 1 of 255 vaccine-induced clones in healthy recipients was cross-reactive. Sampling in the study covered few convalescent patients and included no early post-infection timepoints.

Antigen-specific CD4+ T cells expanded by the ViraFEST assay with viral peptide pools were then sequenced. CD4+ T cells were isolated after less than 13 days of culture. Testing of the vaccine recipients showed negative nucleocapsid antibodies and no prior SARS-CoV-2 infection. The authors replaced half the medium with IL-2 medium on days 3 and 7. Produced via immunoSEQ multiplex PCR; TCRdb's table is partial and in-frame only. The sample shows approximately 68,000 clones, around 76% of them seen only once. The V gene's germline CDR1 is MDHEN and CDR2 SYDVKM. This CDR3 contains 14 residues. Trimming removed 6 bases from V and 4 bases from J; junction bases left unmatched: 6.

V and J are TRBV28 and TRBJ2-1, with 7 bases matching TRBD1. The sequences come from CD4+ T cells from PBMCs cultured with SARS-CoV-2 spike peptides, collected before COVID-19 vaccination. The TCR originated in a human donor who received a COVID-19 vaccine. The CDR3 here is CASRPGQAYNEQFF. CDR3 DNA: TGTGCCAGCAGACCCGGACAGGCGTACAATGAGCAGTTCTTC.